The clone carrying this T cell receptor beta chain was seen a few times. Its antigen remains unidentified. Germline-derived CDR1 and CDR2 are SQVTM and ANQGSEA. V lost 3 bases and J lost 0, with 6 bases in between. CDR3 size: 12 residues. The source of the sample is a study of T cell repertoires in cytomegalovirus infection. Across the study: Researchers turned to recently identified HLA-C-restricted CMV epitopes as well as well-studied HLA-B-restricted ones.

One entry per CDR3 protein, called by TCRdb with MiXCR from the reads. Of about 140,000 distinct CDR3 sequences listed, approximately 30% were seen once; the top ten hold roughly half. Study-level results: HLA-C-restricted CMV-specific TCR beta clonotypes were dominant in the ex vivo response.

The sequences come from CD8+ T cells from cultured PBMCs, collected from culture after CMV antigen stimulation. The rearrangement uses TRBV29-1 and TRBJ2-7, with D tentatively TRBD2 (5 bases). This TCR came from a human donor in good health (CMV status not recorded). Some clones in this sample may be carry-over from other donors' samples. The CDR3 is CSVEGSSYEQYF. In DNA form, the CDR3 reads TGCAGCGTTGAGGGGAGCTCCTACGAGCAGTACTTC.